This entry concerns a single T cell receptor beta chain. This entry comes from a study of blood T cell repertoires in COVID-19. Repertoires were generated with immunoSEQ multiplex PCR, while TCRdb's copy carries only in-frame clones and drops some. This table holds some 300,000 clones, nearly 90% found once. The TCR was taken from a woman in her 30s who had recovered from COVID-19. Input material: PBMCs or T cells enriched from blood (not recorded which).

CDR3 DNA: TGTGCCAGCAGCCAGGGCTGGGACACTGAAGCTTTCTTT. Protein sequence: CASSQGWDTEAFF. The rearrangement uses TRBV3-1 (or the pseudogene TRBV3-2) and TRBJ1-1; D uncertain. Germline V gene data show CDR1 as LGHDT and CDR2 as YNNKEL (reference sequence). V was pared by 3 bases and J by 3 bases, with 8 bases between. The length of the CDR3 is 13 residues.